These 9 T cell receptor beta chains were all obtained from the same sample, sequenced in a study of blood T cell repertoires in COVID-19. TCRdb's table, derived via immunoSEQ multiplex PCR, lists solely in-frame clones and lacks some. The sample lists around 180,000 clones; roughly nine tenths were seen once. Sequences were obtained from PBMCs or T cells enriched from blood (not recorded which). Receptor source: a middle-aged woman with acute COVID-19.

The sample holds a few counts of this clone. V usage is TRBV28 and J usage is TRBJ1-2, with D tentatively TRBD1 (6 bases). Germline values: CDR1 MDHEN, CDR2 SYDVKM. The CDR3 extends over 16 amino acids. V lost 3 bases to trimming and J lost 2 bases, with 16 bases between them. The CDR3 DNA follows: TGTGCCAGCAGTTTTTCCATGGGTGGGGGCAACTATGGCTACACCTTC. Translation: CASSFSMGGGNYGYTF.

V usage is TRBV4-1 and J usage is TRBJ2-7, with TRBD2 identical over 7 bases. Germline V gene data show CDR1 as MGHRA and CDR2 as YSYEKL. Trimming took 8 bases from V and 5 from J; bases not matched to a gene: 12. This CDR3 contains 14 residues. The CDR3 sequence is CASGPRGGTDEQYF. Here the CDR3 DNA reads TGCGCCAGCGGGCCACGGGGAGGGACGGACGAGCAGTACTTC.

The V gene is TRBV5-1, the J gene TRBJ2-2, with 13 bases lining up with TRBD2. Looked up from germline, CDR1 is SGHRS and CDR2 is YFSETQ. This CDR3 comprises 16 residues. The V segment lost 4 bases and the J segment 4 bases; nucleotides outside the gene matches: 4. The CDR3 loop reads CASSPWTSGGTGELFF. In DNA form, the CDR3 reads TGCGCCAGCAGCCCATGGACTAGCGGGGGCACCGGGGAGCTGTTTTTT.

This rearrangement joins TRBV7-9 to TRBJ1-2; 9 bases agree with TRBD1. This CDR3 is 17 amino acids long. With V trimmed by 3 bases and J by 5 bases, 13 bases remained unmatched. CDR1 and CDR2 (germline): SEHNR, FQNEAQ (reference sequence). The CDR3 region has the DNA TGTGCCAGCAGCTTGGATGAGACAGGGGGTAGGAGGTATGGCTACACCTTC. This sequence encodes CASSLDETGGRRYGYTF.

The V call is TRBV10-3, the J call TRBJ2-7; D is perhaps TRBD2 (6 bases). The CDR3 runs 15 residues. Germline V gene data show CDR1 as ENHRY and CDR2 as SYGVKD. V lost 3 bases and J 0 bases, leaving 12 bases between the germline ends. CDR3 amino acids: CAISDEGTYSYEQYF. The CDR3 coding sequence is TGTGCCATCAGTGACGAGGGGACTTACTCCTACGAGCAGTACTTC.

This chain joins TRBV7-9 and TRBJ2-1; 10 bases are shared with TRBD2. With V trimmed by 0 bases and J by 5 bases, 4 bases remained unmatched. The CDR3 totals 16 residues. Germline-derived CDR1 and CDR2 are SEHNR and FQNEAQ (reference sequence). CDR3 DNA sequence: TGTGCCAGCAGCTTAGCTGTAGGACTAGCGGACAATGAGCAGTTCTTC. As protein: CASSLAVGLADNEQFF.

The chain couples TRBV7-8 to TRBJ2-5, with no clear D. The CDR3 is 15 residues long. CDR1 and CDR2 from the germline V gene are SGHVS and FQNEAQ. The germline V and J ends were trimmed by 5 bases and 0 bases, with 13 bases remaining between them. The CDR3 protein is CASSPTPQNQETQYF. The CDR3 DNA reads TGTGCCAGCAGCCCCACCCCCCAGAACCAAGAGACCCAGTACTTC.

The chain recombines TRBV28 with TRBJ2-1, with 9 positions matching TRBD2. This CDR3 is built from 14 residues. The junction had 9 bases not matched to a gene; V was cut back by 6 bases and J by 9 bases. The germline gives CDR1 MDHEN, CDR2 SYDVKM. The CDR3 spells CASRAASGDREQFF. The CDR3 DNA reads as TGTGCCAGCAGGGCGGCTAGCGGGGACCGTGAGCAGTTCTTC. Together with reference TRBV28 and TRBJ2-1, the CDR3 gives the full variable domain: DVKVTQSSRYLVKRTGEKVFLECVQDMDHENMFWYRQDPGLGLRLIYFSYDVKMKEKGDIPEGYSVSREKKERFSLILESASTNQTSMYLCASRAASGDREQFFGPGTRLTVL.

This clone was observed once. The CDR3 sequence is CASSLAAQGRQETQYF. As DNA, the CDR3 is TGTGCCAGCAGCTTGGCCGCACAGGGAAGGCAAGAGACCCAGTACTTC. The rearrangement joins TRBV5-4 to TRBJ2-5, with D tentatively TRBD1 (6 bases). The length of the CDR3 is 16 residues. Trimming left V 0 bases short and J 2 bases short, with 14 bases between. The germline gives CDR1 SGHNT, CDR2 YYREEE (reference sequence). Based on the CDR3 plus reference TRBV5-4 and TRBJ2-5, the full variable domain is ETGVTQSPTHLIKTRGQQVTLRCSSQSGHNTVSWYQQALGQGPQFIFQYYREEENGRGNFPPRFSGLQFPNYSSELNVNALELDDSALYLCASSLAAQGRQETQYFGPGTRLLVL.